This T cell receptor (beta chain) originates from a study of shared clonotypes between healthy human individuals. Losses at the gene ends were 2 bases for V and 4 bases for J; bases not matched to a gene: 15. The germline V gene has CDR1 GTSNPN and CDR2 SVGIG (reference sequence). This CDR3 has 18 residues. Sequenced by immunoSEQ multiplex PCR; TCRdb stores in-frame clones only, minus some. This table holds some 2,500,000 clones, approximately 93% found once. The chain carries TRBV30 and TRBJ2-5; 11 bases are a match to TRBD2. The sequencing sample was made of naive CD4+ T cells from PBMCs. Subset in this sample: CD45RA+ positively selected. The sequence was obtained from a man aged 18 to 29 in good health. Some clones in this sample may be carry-over from other donors' samples. The CDR3 spells CAWSPAPLTSGSLETQYF. As DNA, the CDR3 is TGTGCCTGGAGTCCTGCTCCCTTAACTAGCGGGAGTCTAGAGACCCAGTACTTC.